The 30 T cell receptor beta chains reported below all come from one sample, sequenced in a study of cytomegalovirus exposure and HLA in healthy donors. Sequencing was performed with immunoSEQ multiplex PCR; in TCRdb, only in-frame clones are kept and a portion is missing. Seen here are about 250,000 clones, about 90% observed once, and the top ten hold approximately 12%. Specimen: PBMCs. The receptors were sampled from a young man in good health and CMV-seropositive.

J is TRBJ2-3 and V is TRBV6-1; tentative D call: TRBD2 (5 bases). Germline CDR1 MNHNS, CDR2 SASEGT. Trimming removed 3 bases at V and 0 bases at J, with 10 bases between. The CDR3 is 15 amino acids. The CDR3 here is CASSDRTSSTDTQYF. Written as DNA, the CDR3 is TGTGCCAGCAGTGACCGGACTTCTAGCACAGATACGCAGTATTTT.

The rearrangement links TRBV10-1 to TRBJ1-2; no definite D call. This CDR3 contains 12 residues. From germline, CDR1 is WNHNN and CDR2 SYGVQD (reference sequence). Trimming took 7 bases from V and 3 from J, leaving 9 bases between them. CDR3 DNA sequence: TGCGCCAGCACCGACCGACACTATGGCTACACCTTC. Translating it yields CASTDRHYGYTF.

The chain uses TRBV2 and TRBJ2-3, with D perhaps TRBD1 or TRBD2 (5 bases each). The V gene's germline CDR1 is SNHLY and CDR2 FYNNEI. This CDR3 has 14 residues. The V end was cut by 9 bases, the J end by 4 bases, with 17 bases between. The CDR3 DNA sequence: TGTGCCAGTCGGGACGAGCATGAAGCAGATACGCAGTATTTT. Encoded protein: CASRDEHEADTQYF.

This sequence joins TRBV10-1 and TRBJ2-1; 8 nucleotides align to TRBD1. Trimming cost V 4 bases and J 3 bases; bases outside gene matches: 5. The CDR3 is 15 amino acids. Germline V gene data show CDR1 as WNHNN and CDR2 as SYGVQD (reference sequence). The CDR3 loop is CASSARGLGYNEQFF. CDR3 nucleotide sequence: TGCGCCAGCAGTGCCAGGGGGCTAGGCTACAATGAGCAGTTCTTC.

V is TRBV11-2 and J is TRBJ2-7; 8 nucleotides align to TRBD1. There are 14 residues in the CDR3. With V trimmed by 5 bases and J by 2 bases, 5 bases remained unmatched. The germline V gene has CDR1 SGHAT and CDR2 FQNNGV. CDR3 coding DNA: TGTGCCAGCAGCGGACAGGGTACCCCCTACGAGCAGTACTTC. Encoded protein: CASSGQGTPYEQYF.

This clone has just one count. The J gene is TRBJ2-7, the V gene TRBV5-6; D possibly uses TRBD1 or TRBD2 (5 bases each). From germline, CDR1 is SGHDT and CDR2 YYEEEE. There are 13 residues in the CDR3. Trimming pared 3 bases from V and 3 bases from J, leaving 10 bases between. The CDR3 region has the DNA TGTGCCAGCAGCTCGGGACGGTACTACGAGCAGTACTTC. Residues: CASSSGRYYEQYF.

J is TRBJ2-7 and V is TRBV30, with D perhaps matching TRBD2 (6 bases). The CDR3 is made up of 13 amino acids. From germline, CDR1 is GTSNPN and CDR2 SVGIG (reference sequence). Trimming left V 3 bases short and J 7 bases short, with 16 bases between. CDR3 DNA sequence: TGTGCCTGGAGCCCCAGGGACTTTGGGGAGCAGTACTTC. Translating it yields CAWSPRDFGEQYF.

The chain links TRBV9 to TRBJ2-3; TRBD2 aligns across 7 bases. Unmatched junction bases numbered 12, after V lost 0 bases and J lost 2 bases. Germline CDR1 reads SGDLS; CDR2 reads YYNGEE. CDR3 length equals 18 residues. The CDR3 DNA is TGTGCCAGCAGCGTAGTTGGCGTTGGGGACTATTTCACAGATACGCAGTATTTT. This translates into CASSVVGVGDYFTDTQYF.

The chain couples TRBV5-1 to TRBJ2-1, with D maybe TRBD2 (6 bases). The germline V gene encodes CDR1 SGHRS and CDR2 YFSETQ. The CDR3 runs 15 residues. The V and J ends lost 6 bases and 4 bases respectively, with 17 bases between them. The CDR3 DNA sequence: TGCGCCAGCACCCCTCGAGCGGAGGGGTACAATGAGCAGTTCTTC. This encodes CASTPRAEGYNEQFF.

The J gene is TRBJ2-7, the V gene TRBV13, with 9 nucleotides matching TRBD1. Germline V gives CDR1 PRHDT, CDR2 FYEKMQ (reference sequence). The length of the CDR3 is 15 residues. J was trimmed by 5 bases and V by 5 bases; bases with no gene match: 10. CDR3 nucleotide sequence: TGTGCCAGCAGCCCAACCGGGACAGGGTGGAACGAGCAGTACTTC. Protein sequence: CASSPTGTGWNEQYF. Full variable domain (outside the CDR3, taken from reference TRBV13 and TRBJ2-7): AAGVIQSPRHLIKEKRETATLKCYPIPRHDTVYWYQQGPGQDPQFLISFYEKMQSDKGSIPDRFSAQQFSDYHSELNMSSLELGDSALYFCASSPTGTGWNEQYFGPGTRLTVT.

This rearrangement joins TRBV5-6 to TRBJ1-5, with D unresolved. V gave up 3 bases and J gave up 0 bases, with 4 bases separating them. CDR1 SGHDT and CDR2 YYEEEE come from the germline V gene. The CDR3 has 13 residues. CDR3 region: CASSSDSNQPQHF. The CDR3 DNA reads TGTGCCAGCAGCTCAGATAGCAATCAGCCCCAGCATTTT. The full variable domain, rest sourced from reference TRBV5-6 and TRBJ1-5, is DAGVTQSPTHLIKTRGQQVTLRCSPKSGHDTVSWYQQALGQGPQFIFQYYEEEERQRGNFPDRFSGHQFPNYSSELNVNALLLGDSALYLCASSSDSNQPQHFGDGTRLSIL.

V is TRBV7-8 and J is TRBJ1-3; the D is unclear. Germline V gene sequence: CDR1 SGHVS, CDR2 FQNEAQ. The ends were cut back, 5 bases at V and 0 bases at J, with 14 bases in the middle. The CDR3 sequence is 16 residues long. As DNA, the CDR3 is TGTGCCAGCAGCCAAAGGACGGATGTCTCTGGAAACACCATATATTTT. This encodes CASSQRTDVSGNTIYF.

The chain couples TRBV19 to TRBJ1-1; weak D call: TRBD1 (6 bases). CDR3 length: 15 residues. From germline, CDR1 is LNHDA and CDR2 SQIVND (reference sequence). Trimming stripped 3 bases from V and 0 bases from J, with 11 bases between. The CDR3 reads CASSIGDRLNTEAFF. CDR3 coding DNA: TGTGCCAGTAGTATCGGCGACAGGTTGAACACTGAAGCTTTCTTT.

This chain connects TRBV5-1 to TRBJ1-1; a possible D gene is TRBD1 (5 bases). Trimming shortened V by 6 bases and J by 5 bases, and 17 bases separated the two germline ends. Germline V gene data show CDR1 as SGHRS and CDR2 as YFSETQ. This CDR3 spans 14 amino acids. DNA of the CDR3: TGCGCCAGCACCCAAGACAGAGGTGGGACTGAAGCTTTCTTT. This translates into CASTQDRGGTEAFF.

The chain couples TRBV7-9 to TRBJ2-7; D gene ambiguous. In germline, CDR1 is SEHNR, CDR2 FQNEAQ (reference sequence). Trimming removed 7 bases from V and 4 bases from J, with 17 bases in between. The CDR3 is 14 residues long. The CDR3 coding sequence is TGTGCCAGCACCCACCCTACAAGGGTTTACGAGCAGTACTTC. Encoded protein: CASTHPTRVYEQYF.

The chain has TRBV28 and TRBJ2-3, with a possible D match to TRBD2 (5 bases). Trimming pared 2 bases from V and 6 bases from J, leaving 9 bases between. The CDR3 is 13 residues long. The V gene's germline CDR1 is MDHEN and CDR2 SYDVKM. The DNA of the CDR3 is TGTGCCAGCAGTTTAAGGCTAGCCGATACGCAGTATTTT. Translated: CASSLRLADTQYF.

The rearrangement joins TRBV2 to TRBJ1-1; TRBD1 agrees at 7 bases. The CDR3 totals 13 residues. With 11 bases clipped from V and 3 bases from J, the junction kept 9 bases outside the gene matches. CDR1 and CDR2 (germline): SNHLY, FYNNEI. The DNA for the CDR3 is TGTGCCGGGACAGAGGGATTTTACACTGAAGCTTTCTTT. It is translated as CAGTEGFYTEAFF.

The rearrangement links TRBV28 to TRBJ1-5; 7 bases match TRBD1. CDR3 length: 14 amino acids. Germline CDR1 reads MDHEN; CDR2 reads SYDVKM. J was trimmed by 6 bases and V by 10 bases; bases with no gene match: 12. CDR3 sequence reads: CAILDRVGVQPQHF. For the CDR3, the DNA is TGTGCCATCCTCGACAGGGTAGGTGTTCAGCCCCAGCATTTT.

This chain joins TRBV4-1 and TRBJ2-7, with 8 bases matching TRBD2. The CDR3 contains 17 residues. CDR1 is MGHRA and CDR2 is YSYEKL in the germline V gene. Trimming cost V 0 bases and J 6 bases; bases outside gene matches: 13. The CDR3 loop is CASSQEPPRAGAREQYF. The CDR3 region has the DNA TGCGCCAGCAGCCAAGAGCCCCCTAGAGCGGGAGCTCGCGAGCAGTACTTC.

The chain uses TRBV4-1 and TRBJ1-2, with 7 bases lining up with TRBD1. V gave up 0 bases and J gave up 10 bases; unmatched junction bases: 17. Per the germline V gene, CDR1 is MGHRA and CDR2 is YSYEKL. This CDR3 is 17 amino acids long. The CDR3 spells CASSQDLTSDRAANYTF. CDR3 nucleotides: TGCGCCAGCAGCCAAGATCTAACCAGCGACAGGGCTGCTAACTACACCTTC.

This clone was found a few times. This sequence joins TRBV4-1 and TRBJ1-5; D might be TRBD1 (6 bases). CDR1 MGHRA and CDR2 YSYEKL come from the germline V gene. Trimming took off 0 bases at V and 7 bases at J, with 10 bases between the two ends. The CDR3 is 14 amino acids. CDR3 in DNA: TGCGCCAGCAGCCAAGAAGGAGGGGGGCAGCCCCAGCATTTT. This sequence encodes CASSQEGGGQPQHF.

The rearrangement joins TRBV25-1 to TRBJ1-2; D gene uncertain. Germline V gene sequence: CDR1 MGHDK, CDR2 SYGVNS. The CDR3 spans 14 residues. V was clipped by 1 base and J by 0 bases, with 6 bases between them. CDR3 loop: CASSESWANYGYTF. The CDR3 DNA is TGTGCCAGCAGTGAATCGTGGGCTAACTATGGCTACACCTTC.

The genes are TRBV6-1 and TRBJ1-2; D remains unclear. The CDR3 length is 12 residues. The V gene lost 6 bases and the J gene lost 7 bases, with 12 bases spanning the gap. Germline V gene lookup returns CDR1 MNHNS and CDR2 SASEGT. The CDR3 here is CASSPFLGGYTF. CDR3 bases: TGTGCCAGCAGCCCTTTTCTTGGTGGCTACACCTTC.

The chain employs TRBV28 and TRBJ2-7; TRBD1 matches at 7 bases. Trimming cost V 2 bases and J 5 bases; bases outside gene matches: 3. Germline CDR1 MDHEN, CDR2 SYDVKM. This CDR3 is built from 13 residues. Written as DNA, the CDR3 is TGTGCCAGCAGTTTAGGACAGGTAAACGAGCAGTACTTC. As protein: CASSLGQVNEQYF.

The genes are TRBV27 and TRBJ2-5; TRBD2 aligns across 10 bases. CDR3 length equals 17 residues. The trim removed 3 bases at V and 2 bases at J, leaving 9 bases unmatched. Germline CDR1 and CDR2: MNHEY and SMNVEV (reference sequence). The CDR3 nucleotides read TGTGCCAGCAGTTTCATCAGCGGGGGGGGGCCACAAGAGACCCAGTACTTC. Translated: CASSFISGGGPQETQYF.

V and J are TRBV29-1 and TRBJ2-7, with TRBD2 identical over 9 bases. This CDR3 is built from 14 residues. Germline assignment: CDR1 SQVTM and CDR2 ANQGSEA. J was trimmed by 3 bases and V by 7 bases; bases with no gene match: 10. The CDR3 DNA reads as TGCAGCGCAACGGGAGCGGGAGGCGGCTACGAGCAGTACTTC. This sequence encodes CSATGAGGGYEQYF.

This clone was detected only a few times. The chain is built from TRBV7-2 and TRBJ2-1; TRBD1 matches at 7 bases. Germline V gene sequence: CDR1 SGHTA, CDR2 FQGNSA. The trim removed 7 bases at V and 10 bases at J, leaving 16 bases unmatched. The CDR3 covers 15 residues. The CDR3 loop reads CASTVIRGSGREQFF. Here the CDR3 DNA reads TGTGCCAGCACCGTAATCAGGGGGAGTGGTCGGGAGCAGTTCTTC.

J is TRBJ1-5 and V is TRBV28, with TRBD1 as a possible D gene (6 bases). This CDR3 region has 14 residues. Trimming left V 5 bases short and J 6 bases short, with 14 bases between. Per the germline V gene, CDR1 is MDHEN and CDR2 is SYDVKM. The CDR3 region has the DNA TGTGCCAGCAGTGCATCACAGGGACTTCAGCCCCAGCATTTT. Amino acid sequence: CASSASQGLQPQHF.

The rearrangement uses TRBV7-8 and TRBJ2-2; weak D call: TRBD1 (5 bases). Germline loops: CDR1 SGHVS, CDR2 FQNEAQ. V was pared by 3 bases and J by 3 bases, with 8 bases between. The CDR3 extends over 14 amino acids. The CDR3 DNA reads TGTGCCAGCAGCTTGGACACCTACACCGGGGAGCTGTTTTTT. It is translated as CASSLDTYTGELFF.

The J gene is TRBJ2-6, the V gene TRBV28; D gene unclear. Per the germline V gene, CDR1 is MDHEN and CDR2 is SYDVKM. V lost 8 bases, J lost 0 bases, and 8 bases lay in between. This CDR3 is 14 amino acids long. The CDR3, as DNA: TGTGCCAGCTCCCAACCCTCTGGGGCCAACGTCCTGACTTTC. As protein: CASSQPSGANVLTF.